This paragraph reports one TCR beta chain. What it binds is unknown. TCRdb re-analysed the RT-PCR reads in MiXCR, keeping a single row per CDR3 protein. The table includes 650,000 to 800,000 distinct CDR3 sequences, 11% to 15% detected once. This entry belongs to a study of response to subunit inactivated influenza vaccine. General study findings and limits: Authors suggested each seasonal flu vaccination may recruit only limited numbers of new T cells.

The CDR3 has 15 residues. V was shortened by 7 bases and J by 5 bases, with 21 bases between the two germline ends. CDR1 LGHDT and CDR2 YNNKEL come from the germline V gene (reference sequence). This receptor was taken from a man aged 50 or older who received an inactivated influenza vaccine. The chain joins TRBV3-1 to TRBJ2-7; D unclear. The starting material was PBMCs from blood, obtained less than 15 days before vaccination. This CDR3 reads CASTEGFPPADEQYF. Here the CDR3 DNA reads TGTGCCAGCACCGAAGGGTTTCCACCGGCAGACGAGCAGTACTTC.